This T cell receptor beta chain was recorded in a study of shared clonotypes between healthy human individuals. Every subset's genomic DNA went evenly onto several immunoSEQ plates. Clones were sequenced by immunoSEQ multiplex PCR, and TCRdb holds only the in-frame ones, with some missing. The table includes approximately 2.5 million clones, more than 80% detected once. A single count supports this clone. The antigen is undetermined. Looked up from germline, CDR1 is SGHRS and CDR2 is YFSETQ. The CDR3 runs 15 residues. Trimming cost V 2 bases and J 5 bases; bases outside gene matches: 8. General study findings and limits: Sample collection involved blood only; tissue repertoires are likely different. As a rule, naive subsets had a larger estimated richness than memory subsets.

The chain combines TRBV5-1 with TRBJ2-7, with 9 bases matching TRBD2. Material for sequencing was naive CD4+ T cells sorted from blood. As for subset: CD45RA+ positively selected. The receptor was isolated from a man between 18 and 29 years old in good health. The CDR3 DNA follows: TGCGCCAGCAGCTTCGGCGGGAGGGGGTCGGACGAGCAGTACTTC. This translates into CASSFGGRGSDEQYF. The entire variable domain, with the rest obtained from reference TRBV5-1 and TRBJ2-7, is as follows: KAGVTQTPRYLIKTRGQQVTLSCSPISGHRSVSWYQQTPGQGLQFLFEYFSETQRNKGNFPGRFSGRQFSNSRSEMNVSTLELGDSALYLCASSFGGRGSDEQYFGPGTRLTVT.